These 15 T cell receptor beta chains share one sample of origin, sequenced in a study of cytomegalovirus exposure and HLA in healthy donors. Primers: 60 Vbeta forward and 13 Jbeta reverse. TCRdb keeps only in-frame clones here, not all; method: immunoSEQ multiplex PCR. The table lists some 150,000 clones, 80% of them singletons. Sequenced: PBMCs. The receptors come from a man between 18 and 29 years old in good health and CMV-seropositive.

This chain connects TRBV28 to TRBJ1-2; the D gene is possibly TRBD1 (6 bases). CDR3 length equals 16 residues. V was clipped by 6 bases and J by 7 bases, with 24 bases between them. Germline CDR1 reads MDHEN; CDR2 reads SYDVKM. This chain's CDR3 is CASSLVRQTGAGGYTF. CDR3 bases: TGTGCCAGCAGCTTAGTCCGCCAGACAGGCGCGGGTGGCTACACCTTC.

The chain couples TRBV2 to TRBJ1-1; TRBD1 might be the D (6 bases). Germline values: CDR1 SNHLY, CDR2 FYNNEI. The V end was cut by 6 bases, the J end by 0 bases, with 17 bases between. The CDR3 runs 16 residues. The CDR3 bases are TGTGCCAGCAGGTCCACCGGGGGGCTGATGAACACTGAAGCTTTCTTT. This translates into CASRSTGGLMNTEAFF.

This clone was seen more than once but under ten times. V gene TRBV18 combines with J gene TRBJ1-5, with 7 nucleotides matching TRBD1. The CDR3 spans 17 residues. The V and J ends lost 0 bases and 8 bases, in that order; junction bases with no gene match: 13. The germline V gene has CDR1 KGHSH and CDR2 LQKENI. CDR3 nucleotide sequence: TGTGCCAGCTCACCACCAACTACAGGGGTTCACGCGAAGCCCCAGCATTTT. It specifies CASSPPTTGVHAKPQHF.

CDR3 sequence: CASSPRGPPRRAEAFF. The CDR3 coding sequence is TGTGCCAGCAGTCCCAGGGGTCCCCCCCGCCGCGCTGAAGCTTTCTTT. This chain uses TRBV25-1 with TRBJ1-1; a possible D gene is TRBD1 (6 bases). Trimming left V 5 bases short and J 6 bases short, with 22 bases between. In germline, CDR1 is MGHDK, CDR2 SYGVNS. CDR3 length equals 16 residues. The complete variable domain, with remaining parts taken from reference TRBV25-1 and TRBJ1-1, reads EADIYQTPRYLVIGTGKKITLECSQTMGHDKMYWYQQDPGMELHLIHYSYGVNSTEKGDLSSESTVSRIRTEHFPLTLESARPSHTSQYLCASSPRGPPRRAEAFFGQGTRLTVV.

J is TRBJ1-1 and V is TRBV29-1; weak D call: TRBD1 (5 bases). Germline V lookup: CDR1 SQVTM, CDR2 ANQGSEA. This CDR3 spans 13 amino acids. Between the trimmed V and J ends, which lost 7 bases and 4 bases, there was a span of 16 bases. CDR3 coding DNA: TGCAGCGCCGCTCGGGGGTTGGGCACTGAAGCTTTCTTT. Translating it yields CSAARGLGTEAFF.

This rearrangement joins TRBV2 to TRBJ2-4, with TRBD2 as a possible D gene (6 bases). Trimming cost V 0 bases and J 7 bases, with 13 bases left between them. This CDR3 region has 15 residues. Per the germline V gene, CDR1 is SNHLY and CDR2 is FYNNEI. The CDR3 DNA is TGTGCCAGCAGTGAAGCTCGGGCGAGCGGGAACATTCAGTACTTC. It yields the protein CASSEARASGNIQYF.

The rearrangement links TRBV4-3 to TRBJ2-2; 12 bases are a match to TRBD1. Trimming cost V 1 base and J 4 bases; bases outside gene matches: 7. Germline-derived CDR1 and CDR2 are LGHNA and YSLEER. The CDR3 extends over 18 amino acids. CDR3 in amino acids: CASSQAPGTGGFTGELFF. The CDR3 nucleotides are TGCGCCAGCAGCCAAGCTCCCGGGACAGGGGGCTTCACCGGGGAGCTGTTTTTT.

As regards this clone: Additional DNA sequences in this sample encode the identical CDR3. The chain employs TRBV18 and TRBJ1-1; D uncertain. Germline values: CDR1 KGHSH, CDR2 LQKENI. The CDR3 is made up of 12 amino acids. Trimming shortened V by 3 bases and J by 1 base, and 3 bases separated the two germline ends. CDR3 region: CASSPQNTEAFF. The CDR3 DNA reads TGTGCCAGCTCACCTCAGAACACTGAAGCTTTCTTT.

The J gene is TRBJ1-4, the V gene TRBV5-1; 8 nucleotides match TRBD1. The germline CDR1 and CDR2 sequences are SGHRS and YFSETQ. Losses at the gene ends were 3 bases for V and 5 bases for J; bases not matched to a gene: 9. The CDR3 is made up of 16 amino acids. The CDR3 nucleotides read TGCGCCAGCAGCTCAGGGGGCACGGCAGAGAATGAAAAACTGTTTTTT. This sequence encodes CASSSGGTAENEKLFF.

The chain employs TRBV27 and TRBJ2-7, with 11 bases that match TRBD1. The V gene end was trimmed by 5 bases and the J gene end by 4 bases; junction bases not matched to a gene: 7. CDR3 length equals 15 residues. Germline V gene lookup returns CDR1 MNHEY and CDR2 SMNVEV (reference sequence). The CDR3 sequence is CASSPLGDRGYEQYF. The CDR3 DNA reads as TGTGCCAGCAGTCCCCTCGGGGACAGGGGGTACGAGCAGTACTTC.

J is TRBJ1-6 and V is TRBV10-3; D gene ambiguous. Germline CDR1 ENHRY, CDR2 SYGVKD. V lost 3 bases and J lost 9, with 18 bases in between. This CDR3 is built from 16 residues. The chain's CDR3 is CAISDRPGVRSSPLHF. CDR3 DNA: TGTGCCATCAGTGACCGTCCCGGGGTTAGGAGTTCACCCCTCCACTTT.

The genes are TRBV6-1 and TRBJ1-5; a weak D match, TRBD1 (6 bases). This CDR3 contains 18 residues. Trimming took 4 bases from V and 0 from J, leaving 19 bases between them. CDR1 and CDR2 (germline): MNHNS, SASEGT. CDR3: CASSGSGTLDYSNQPQHF. The CDR3 DNA follows: TGTGCCAGCAGTGGGAGCGGGACACTGGACTATAGCAATCAGCCCCAGCATTTT.

The count of this clone is one. The genes are TRBV9 and TRBJ1-2; D remains ambiguous. Germline lookup yields CDR1 SGDLS and CDR2 YYNGEE. This CDR3 is 14 amino acids long. The V gene lost 3 bases and the J gene lost 3 bases, with 12 bases spanning the gap. CDR3 sequence: CASSEAPNDYGYTF. The CDR3 DNA sequence: TGTGCCAGCAGCGAAGCCCCCAACGACTATGGCTACACCTTC.

The J gene is TRBJ1-6, the V gene TRBV10-3; D possibly corresponds to TRBD1 (5 bases). The CDR3 contains 13 residues. CDR1 and CDR2 from the germline V gene are ENHRY and SYGVKD. Here the CDR3 DNA reads TGTGCAGCGCACACGGACACATCGTCTCCCCTCCACTTT. Translating it yields CAAHTDTSSPLHF.

This clone appeared once. The chain carries TRBV19 and TRBJ1-5; the D gene is possibly TRBD1 (6 bases). The CDR3 is 16 amino acids. Per germline, CDR1 LNHDA and CDR2 SQIVND (reference sequence). Trimming took 4 bases from V and 5 from J, leaving 18 bases between them. The CDR3 DNA follows: TGTGCCAGTAGTACTAGCAACAGGGTTATGGATCAGCCCCAGCATTTT. It is translated as CASSTSNRVMDQPQHF. The variable domain in full, completed from reference TRBV19 and TRBJ1-5, reads DGGITQSPKYLFRKEGQNVTLSCEQNLNHDAMYWYRQDPGQGLRLIYYSQIVNDFQKGDIAEGYSVSREKKESFPLTVTSAQKNPTAFYLCASSTSNRVMDQPQHFGDGTRLSIL.